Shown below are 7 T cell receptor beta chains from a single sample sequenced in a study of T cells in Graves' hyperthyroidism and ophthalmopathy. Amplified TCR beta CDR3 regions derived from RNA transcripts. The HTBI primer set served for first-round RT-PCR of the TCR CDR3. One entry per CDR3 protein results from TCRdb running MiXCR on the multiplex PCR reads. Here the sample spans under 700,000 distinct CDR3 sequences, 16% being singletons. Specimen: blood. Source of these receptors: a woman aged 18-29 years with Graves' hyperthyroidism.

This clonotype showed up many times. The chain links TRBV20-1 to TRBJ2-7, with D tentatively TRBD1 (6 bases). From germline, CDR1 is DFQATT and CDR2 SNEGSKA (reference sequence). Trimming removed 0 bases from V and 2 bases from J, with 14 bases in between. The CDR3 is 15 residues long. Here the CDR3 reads CSAREPDRTAYEQYF. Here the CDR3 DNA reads TGCAGTGCTAGAGAGCCCGACAGGACGGCCTACGAGCAGTACTTC.

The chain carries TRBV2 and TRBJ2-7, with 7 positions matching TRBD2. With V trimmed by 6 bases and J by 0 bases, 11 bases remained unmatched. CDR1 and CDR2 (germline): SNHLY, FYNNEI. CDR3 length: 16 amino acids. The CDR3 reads CASRGPGGGPSYEQYF. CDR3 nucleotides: TGTGCCAGCAGGGGGCCGGGCGGGGGACCCTCCTACGAGCAGTACTTC.

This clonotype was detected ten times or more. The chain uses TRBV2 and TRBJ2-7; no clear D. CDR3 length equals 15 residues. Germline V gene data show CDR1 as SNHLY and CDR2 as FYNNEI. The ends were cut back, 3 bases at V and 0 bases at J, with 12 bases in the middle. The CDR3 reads CASSEFESRSYEQYF. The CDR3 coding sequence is TGTGCCAGCAGTGAGTTCGAGTCCCGCTCCTACGAGCAGTACTTC.

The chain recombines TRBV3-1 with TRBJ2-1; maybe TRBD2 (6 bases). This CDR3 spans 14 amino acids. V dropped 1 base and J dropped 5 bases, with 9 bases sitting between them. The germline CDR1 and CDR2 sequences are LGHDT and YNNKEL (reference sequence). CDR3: CASSQGGGDNEQFF. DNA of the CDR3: TGTGCCAGCAGCCAAGGAGGAGGGGACAATGAGCAGTTCTTC.

The CDR3 reads CAWRDLGIYNEQFF. DNA of the CDR3: TGTGCCTGGAGGGACTTGGGGATATACAATGAGCAGTTCTTC. This chain uses TRBV30 with TRBJ2-1, with D tentatively TRBD2 (5 bases). The CDR3 spans 14 residues. V dropped 3 bases and J dropped 4 bases, with 13 bases sitting between them. From germline, CDR1 is GTSNPN and CDR2 SVGIG (reference sequence).

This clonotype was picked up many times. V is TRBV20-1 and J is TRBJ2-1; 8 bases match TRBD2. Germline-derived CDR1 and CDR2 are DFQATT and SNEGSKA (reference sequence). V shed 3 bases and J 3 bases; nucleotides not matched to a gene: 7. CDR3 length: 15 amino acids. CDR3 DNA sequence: TGCAGTGCTAGGGACGCTAGCGGGTACTACAATGAGCAGTTCTTC. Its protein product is CSARDASGYYNEQFF.

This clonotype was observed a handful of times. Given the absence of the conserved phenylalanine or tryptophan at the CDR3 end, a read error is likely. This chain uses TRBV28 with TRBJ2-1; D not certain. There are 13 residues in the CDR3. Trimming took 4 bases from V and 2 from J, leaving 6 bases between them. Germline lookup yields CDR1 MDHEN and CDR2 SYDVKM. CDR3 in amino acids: CASSSRTYNEQFL. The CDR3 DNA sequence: TGTGCCAGCAGTTCGAGGACCTACAATGAGCAGTTCCTC.